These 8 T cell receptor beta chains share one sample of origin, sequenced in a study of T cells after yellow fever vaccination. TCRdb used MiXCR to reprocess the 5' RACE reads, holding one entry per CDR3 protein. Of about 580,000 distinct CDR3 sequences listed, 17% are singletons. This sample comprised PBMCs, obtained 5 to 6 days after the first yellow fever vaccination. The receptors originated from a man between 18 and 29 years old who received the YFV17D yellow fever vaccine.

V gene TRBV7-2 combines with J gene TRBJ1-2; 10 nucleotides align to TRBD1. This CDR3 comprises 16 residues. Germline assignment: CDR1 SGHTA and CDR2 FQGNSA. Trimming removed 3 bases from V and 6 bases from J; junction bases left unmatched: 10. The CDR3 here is CASSFLGPGTGDGYTF. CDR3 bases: TGTGCCAGCAGCTTTTTAGGCCCCGGGACAGGGGATGGCTACACCTTC.

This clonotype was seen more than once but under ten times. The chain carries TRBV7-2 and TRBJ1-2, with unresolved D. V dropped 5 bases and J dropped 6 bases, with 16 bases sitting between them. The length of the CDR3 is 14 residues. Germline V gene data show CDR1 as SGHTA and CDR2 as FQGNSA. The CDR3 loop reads CASSGVVGNNGYTF. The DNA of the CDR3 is TGTGCCAGCAGCGGCGTAGTGGGAAATAATGGCTACACCTTC.

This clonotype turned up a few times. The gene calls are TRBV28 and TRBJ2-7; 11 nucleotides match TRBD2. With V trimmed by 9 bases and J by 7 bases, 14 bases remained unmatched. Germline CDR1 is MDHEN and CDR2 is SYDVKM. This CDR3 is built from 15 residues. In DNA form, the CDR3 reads TGTGCCAGTTTGGCTAGCGGGGGGCCCCTTTATGAGCAGTACTTC. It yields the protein CASLASGGPLYEQYF.

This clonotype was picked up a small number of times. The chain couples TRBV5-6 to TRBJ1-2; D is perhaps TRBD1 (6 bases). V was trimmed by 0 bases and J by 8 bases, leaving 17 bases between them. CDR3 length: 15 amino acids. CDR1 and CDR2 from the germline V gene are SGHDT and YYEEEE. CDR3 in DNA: TGTGCCAGCAGCTTGGAGGGCAGGGGCGTCGGGGGCTACACCTTC. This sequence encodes CASSLEGRGVGGYTF.

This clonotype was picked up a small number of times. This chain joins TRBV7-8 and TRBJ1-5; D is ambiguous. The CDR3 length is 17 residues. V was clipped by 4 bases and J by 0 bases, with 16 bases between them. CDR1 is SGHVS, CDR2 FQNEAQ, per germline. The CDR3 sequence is CASSSNRTVYSNQPQHF. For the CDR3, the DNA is TGTGCCAGCAGCTCAAATCGGACCGTTTATAGCAATCAGCCCCAGCATTTT.

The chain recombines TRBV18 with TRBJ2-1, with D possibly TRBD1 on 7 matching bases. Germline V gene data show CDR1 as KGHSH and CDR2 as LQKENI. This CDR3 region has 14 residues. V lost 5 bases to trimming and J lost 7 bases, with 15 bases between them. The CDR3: CASSTQTGRNEQFF. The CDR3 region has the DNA TGTGCCAGCTCAACACAGACAGGGAGGAATGAGCAGTTCTTC.

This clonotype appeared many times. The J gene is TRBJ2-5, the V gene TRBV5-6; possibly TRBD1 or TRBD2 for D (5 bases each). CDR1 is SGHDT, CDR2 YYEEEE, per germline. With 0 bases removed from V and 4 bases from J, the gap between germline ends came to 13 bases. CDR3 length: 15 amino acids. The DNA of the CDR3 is TGTGCCAGCAGCTTGGAGGCCCCGGGGCGAGAGACCCAGTACTTC. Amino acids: CASSLEAPGRETQYF.

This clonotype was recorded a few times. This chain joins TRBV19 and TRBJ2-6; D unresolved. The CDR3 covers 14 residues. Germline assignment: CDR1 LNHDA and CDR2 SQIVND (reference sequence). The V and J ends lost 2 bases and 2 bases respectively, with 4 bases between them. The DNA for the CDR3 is TGTGCCAGTAGTATACAGGCTGGGGCCAACGTCCTGACTTTC. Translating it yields CASSIQAGANVLTF.